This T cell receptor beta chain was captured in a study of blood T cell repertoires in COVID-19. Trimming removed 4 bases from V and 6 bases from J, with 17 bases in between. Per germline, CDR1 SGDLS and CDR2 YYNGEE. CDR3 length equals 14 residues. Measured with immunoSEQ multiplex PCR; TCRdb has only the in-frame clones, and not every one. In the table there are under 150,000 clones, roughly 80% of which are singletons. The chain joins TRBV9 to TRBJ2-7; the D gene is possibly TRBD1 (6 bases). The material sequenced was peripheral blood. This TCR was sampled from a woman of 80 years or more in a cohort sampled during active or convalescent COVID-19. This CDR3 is CASSLQQGSGEQYF. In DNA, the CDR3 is TGTGCCAGCAGCCTCCAACAGGGTTCGGGCGAGCAGTACTTC.